The 18 T cell receptor beta chains presented below share a single source sample, sequenced in a study of circulating and synovial CD4+ cells in juvenile arthritis. Sequencing was performed with immunoSEQ multiplex PCR; in TCRdb, only in-frame clones are kept and a portion is missing. The sample gives approximately 36,000 clones, 94% of which show up once; 0.55% to 0.85% is in the top ten. The sample comprised CD4+ T cells from blood. Receptors originate from a human donor with juvenile idiopathic arthritis.

This sequence joins TRBV19 and TRBJ2-3; D unresolved. The CDR3 has 13 amino acids. Germline V CDR1 and CDR2: LNHDA, SQIVND (reference sequence). The V end lost 3 bases, the J end lost 5 bases, and 9 bases lay between the germline ends. CDR3 region: CASSIASRDTQYF. CDR3 in DNA: TGTGCCAGTAGTATCGCGAGCCGAGATACGCAGTATTTT.

This clone is a singleton in its sample. V usage is TRBV15 and J usage is TRBJ1-1; unclear D gene. Looked up from germline, CDR1 is LNHNV and CDR2 is YYDKDF (reference sequence). Between the trimmed V and J ends, which lost 5 bases and 0 bases, there was a span of 16 bases. This CDR3 is 16 amino acids long. In DNA, the CDR3 is TGTGCCACCAGCGACCCAGAGAATGGGCTGAACACTGAAGCTTTCTTT. Translation: CATSDPENGLNTEAFF.

V gene TRBV5-4 combines with J gene TRBJ1-6, with TRBD1 identical over 8 bases. Trimming removed 0 bases from V and 7 bases from J; junction bases left unmatched: 9. This CDR3 is built from 17 residues. Germline CDR1 and CDR2: SGHNT and YYREEE (reference sequence). CDR3 region: CASSLDSQGARNSPLHF. CDR3 nucleotides: TGTGCCAGCAGCTTGGATTCGCAGGGGGCGCGAAATTCACCCCTCCACTTT.

CDR3 region: CASSIRRVRGAKNIQYF. Here the CDR3 DNA reads TGTGCCAGCAGCATTCGGCGGGTAAGAGGAGCCAAAAACATTCAGTACTTC. This chain links TRBV7-8 with TRBJ2-4; D perhaps matches TRBD2 (5 bases). CDR1 is SGHVS and CDR2 is FQNEAQ in the germline V gene. The ends were cut back, 5 bases at V and 0 bases at J, with 17 bases in the middle. CDR3 size: 17 residues.

The V and J genes are TRBV7-6 and TRBJ1-2, with a tentative D call TRBD1 (6 bases). CDR1 and CDR2 (germline): SGHVS, FNYEAQ. V was shortened by 1 base and J by 6 bases, with 9 bases between the two germline ends. The CDR3 loop spans 13 amino acids. The CDR3 DNA reads as TGTGCCAGCAGCTTAGAGGCAGGGGATGGCTACACCTTC. Its protein is CASSLEAGDGYTF. The full variable domain, in which reference TRBV7-6 and TRBJ1-2 provide the parts outside the CDR3, is GAGVSQSPRYKVTKRGQDVALRCDPISGHVSLYWYRQALGQGPEFLTYFNYEAQQDKSGLPNDRFSAERPEGSISTLTIQRTEQRDSAMYRCASSLEAGDGYTFGSGTRLTVV.

The chain combines TRBV19 with TRBJ2-1; perhaps TRBD1 as D (5 bases). V shed 3 bases and J shed 2 bases, with 11 bases lying between them. The CDR3 covers 15 residues. Germline V CDR1 and CDR2: LNHDA, SQIVND (reference sequence). CDR3 DNA: TGTGCCAGTAGTATCCCCAGGGAAACCTACAATGAGCAGTTCTTC. Translating gives CASSIPRETYNEQFF.

This chain joins TRBV2 and TRBJ2-5, with 8 nucleotides matching TRBD1. This CDR3 has 15 amino acids. The germline V gene encodes CDR1 SNHLY and CDR2 FYNNEI. V shed 5 bases, J shed 5 bases, and the junction held 10 bases outside the gene matches. The CDR3 DNA sequence: TGTGCCAGCAGTAATCGGACAGGGATAGGGGAGACCCAGTACTTC. The encoded protein is CASSNRTGIGETQYF.

This clone came up once. V and J are TRBV28 and TRBJ2-7, with D hard to call. Germline loops: CDR1 MDHEN, CDR2 SYDVKM. The CDR3 is made up of 16 amino acids. The V gene lost 4 bases and the J gene lost 2 bases, with 18 bases spanning the gap. The CDR3 DNA reads TGTGCCAGCAGTTCCCAGTCCGCCTCGTCCACCTACGAGCAGTACTTC. Its translation is CASSSQSASSTYEQYF.

The V call is TRBV5-1, the J call TRBJ2-1, with a weak D call TRBD1 (5 bases). The CDR3 has 14 amino acids. CDR1 is SGHRS and CDR2 is YFSETQ in the germline V gene. Deletions cut 3 bases from V and 8 bases from J, with 15 bases between. The CDR3 nucleotides read TGCGCCAGCAGCTGGGGCATGGCCGAGGATGAGCAGTTCTTC. It codes for CASSWGMAEDEQFF.

The genes are TRBV6-1 and TRBJ1-1; perhaps TRBD1 as D (5 bases). V lost 7 bases to trimming and J lost 3 bases, with 15 bases between them. CDR3 size: 14 residues. CDR1 is MNHNS, CDR2 SASEGT, per germline. The CDR3 protein is CASISTYRYTEAFF. For the CDR3, the DNA is TGTGCCAGCATATCCACATACAGGTACACTGAAGCTTTCTTT.

The chain joins TRBV4-3 to TRBJ2-3; a weak D match, TRBD2 (5 bases). Germline V gene lookup returns CDR1 LGHNA and CDR2 YSLEER. The CDR3 extends over 18 amino acids. The germline V and J ends were trimmed by 4 bases and 0 bases, with 20 bases remaining between them. The CDR3 protein is CASSPNTGIAGSTDTQYF. CDR3 sequence (DNA): TGCGCCAGCAGCCCTAACACGGGGATAGCAGGAAGCACAGATACGCAGTATTTT.

The chain links TRBV7-9 to TRBJ1-4, with D perhaps TRBD1 (5 bases). Germline CDR1 reads SEHNR; CDR2 reads FQNEAQ (reference sequence). This CDR3 contains 15 residues. The germline V and J ends were trimmed by 3 bases and 6 bases, with 14 bases remaining between them. Written as DNA, the CDR3 is TGTGCCAGCAGCTTTCAGGGTTTTTTATATGAAAAACTGTTTTTT. Translation gives CASSFQGFLYEKLFF.

The chain links TRBV5-4 to TRBJ2-2, with 7 bases that match TRBD1. This CDR3 contains 14 residues. Germline V gives CDR1 SGHNT, CDR2 YYREEE (reference sequence). Trimming took 3 bases from V and 4 from J; bases not matched to a gene: 3. Here the CDR3 reads CASSSGQATGELFF. The CDR3 DNA follows: TGTGCCAGCAGCTCAGGACAGGCCACCGGGGAGCTGTTTTTT.

This chain links TRBV7-2 with TRBJ2-1; 9 positions agree with TRBD2. Germline values: CDR1 SGHTA, CDR2 FQGNSA. This CDR3 comprises 15 residues. The trim removed 2 bases at V and 4 bases at J, leaving 3 bases unmatched. DNA of the CDR3: TGTGCCAGCAGCTTATGGCGGGGGGGGTACAATGAGCAGTTCTTC. Its translation: CASSLWRGGYNEQFF.

V gene TRBV27 combines with J gene TRBJ2-1; 7 bases are shared with TRBD2. Germline lookup yields CDR1 MNHEY and CDR2 SMNVEV (reference sequence). The CDR3 loop spans 16 amino acids. The V gene end was trimmed by 6 bases and the J gene end by 6 bases; junction bases not matched to a gene: 14. CDR3 in amino acids: CASRFTIGRRGNEQFF. CDR3 coding DNA: TGTGCCAGCAGATTTACTATCGGGAGGAGAGGCAATGAGCAGTTCTTC.

The chain combines TRBV7-9 with TRBJ2-1; 11 nucleotides match TRBD2. CDR3 length: 14 amino acids. J lost 12 bases, V lost 5 bases, and 9 bases had no gene match. The germline V gene has CDR1 SEHNR and CDR2 FQNEAQ (reference sequence). CDR3 region: CASSVGTSGPRQFF. The DNA for the CDR3 is TGTGCCAGCAGCGTCGGGACTAGCGGTCCGCGGCAGTTCTTC.

The chain joins TRBV18 to TRBJ2-7, with 12 bases aligning to TRBD2. The CDR3 runs 16 residues. V was clipped by 4 bases and J by 0 bases; unmatched bases: 4. CDR1 and CDR2 from the germline V gene are KGHSH and LQKENI. In DNA, the CDR3 is TGTGCCAGCTCACGCGGACTAGCGGGGACCTCCTACGAGCAGTACTTC. Translated: CASSRGLAGTSYEQYF. The whole variable domain, remainder taken from reference TRBV18 and TRBJ2-7, is NAGVMQNPRHLVRRRGQEARLRCSPMKGHSHVYWYRQLPEEGLKFMVYLQKENIIDESGMPKERFSAEFPKEGPSILRIQQVVRGDSAAYFCASSRGLAGTSYEQYFGPGTRLTVT.

The count of this clone is one. This chain links TRBV30 with TRBJ1-4, with 10 bases lining up with TRBD1. J gave up 0 bases and V 2 bases, and 3 bases lay outside the gene matches. Germline values: CDR1 GTSNPN, CDR2 SVGIG (reference sequence). The CDR3 loop spans 16 amino acids. The DNA for the CDR3 is TGTGCCTGGAGTCTGGGACAGGGGACAACTAATGAAAAACTGTTTTTT. This sequence encodes CAWSLGQGTTNEKLFF. The complete variable domain, with remaining parts taken from reference TRBV30 and TRBJ1-4, reads SQTIHQWPATLVQPVGSPLSLECTVEGTSNPNLYWYRQAAGRGLQLLFYSVGIGQISSEVPQNLSASRPQDRQFILSSKKLLLSDSGFYLCAWSLGQGTTNEKLFFGSGTQLSVL.